These T cell receptor beta chains were read from a single sample in a study of cytomegalovirus exposure and HLA in healthy donors. Data came from immunoSEQ multiplex PCR; TCRdb stores just in-frame clones and leaves some out. The table records about 160,000 clones, around 92% of them present only once. The source material was PBMCs. These receptors were collected from a man aged 18 to 35 in good health and CMV-seropositive. CDR3s include the opening cysteine and the closing phenylalanine or tryptophan. A D gene is named only where the DNA matches it firmly. The size field is filled for only some rows; it gives once, few, many or a size class.

j_call: TRBJ1-2
clone_size: few
v_call: TRBV19
d_call: TRBD1
cdr3_aa: CASSIGARGLDGYTF
cdr3_nt: TGTGCCAGTAGTATCGGAGCCAGGGGGCTAGATGGCTACACCTTC

j_call: TRBJ2-5
clone_size: few
v_call: TRBV2
d_call: TRBD1
cdr3_aa: CASSEGTGAQETQYF
cdr3_nt: TGTGCCAGCAGTGAAGGGACAGGGGCGCAAGAGACCCAGTACTTC

j_call: TRBJ2-1
clone_size: .
v_call: TRBV2
d_call: TRBD1
cdr3_aa: CASSWDRGRDEQFF
cdr3_nt: TGTGCCAGCAGTTGGGACAGGGGGAGGGATGAGCAGTTCTTC

j_call: TRBJ1-5
clone_size: .
v_call: TRBV19
d_call: TRBD1
cdr3_aa: CASSSTGTGINQPQHF
cdr3_nt: TGTGCCAGTAGTTCCACCGGGACAGGGATCAATCAGCCCCAGCATTTT

j_call: TRBJ2-3
clone_size: .
v_call: TRBV27
d_call: TRBD2
cdr3_aa: CASSFLGTSGTTDTQYF
cdr3_nt: TGTGCCAGCAGTTTTTTGGGGACTAGCGGGACCACAGATACGCAGTATTTT

j_call: TRBJ2-5
clone_size: .
v_call: TRBV27
d_call: TRBD1
cdr3_aa: CASSLAGGGETQYF
cdr3_nt: TGTGCCAGCAGTTTAGCAGGGGGCGGGGAGACCCAGTACTTC

j_call: TRBJ2-1
clone_size: .
v_call: TRBV5-4
d_call: .
cdr3_aa: CASSLDRGGYNEQFF
cdr3_nt: TGTGCCAGCAGCTTGGACAGGGGGGGCTACAATGAGCAGTTCTTC

j_call: TRBJ2-1
clone_size: .
v_call: TRBV4-1
d_call: TRBD2
cdr3_aa: CASSQGTSGHYNEQFF
cdr3_nt: TGCGCCAGCAGCCAGGGAACTAGCGGACACTACAATGAGCAGTTCTTC

j_call: TRBJ2-1
clone_size: .
v_call: TRBV7-8
d_call: TRBD1
cdr3_aa: CASSLGQGQYNEQFF
cdr3_nt: TGTGCCAGCAGCTTGGGACAGGGGCAATACAATGAGCAGTTCTTC

j_call: TRBJ2-7
clone_size: .
v_call: TRBV5-1
d_call: .
cdr3_aa: CASRKGLSPYEQYF
cdr3_nt: TGCGCCAGCAGGAAGGGACTCTCTCCCTACGAGCAGTACTTC

j_call: TRBJ2-3
clone_size: .
v_call: TRBV5-6
d_call: .
cdr3_aa: CASSGFSTDTQYF
cdr3_nt: TGTGCCAGCAGCGGCTTCAGCACAGATACGCAGTATTTT

j_call: TRBJ2-1
clone_size: .
v_call: TRBV10-1
d_call: TRBD2
cdr3_aa: CASSQTSGFYNEQFF
cdr3_nt: TGCGCCAGCAGTCAGACTAGCGGGTTCTACAATGAGCAGTTCTTC

j_call: TRBJ2-5
clone_size: .
v_call: TRBV11-1
d_call: .
cdr3_aa: CASSLGAGTQETQYF
cdr3_nt: TGTGCCAGCAGCTTAGGGGCGGGAACACAAGAGACCCAGTACTTC

j_call: TRBJ2-7
clone_size: .
v_call: TRBV11-3
d_call: .
cdr3_aa: CASSSFSVFGEQYF
cdr3_nt: TGTGCCAGCAGCTCCTTTAGCGTGTTTGGGGAGCAGTACTTC

j_call: TRBJ2-1
clone_size: .
v_call: TRBV27
d_call: TRBD2
cdr3_aa: CASSFSGGLWDEQFF
cdr3_nt: TGTGCCAGCAGTTTTTCGGGAGGCCTATGGGATGAGCAGTTCTTC

j_call: TRBJ2-2
clone_size: .
v_call: TRBV7-3
d_call: .
cdr3_aa: CASSLNSPSNTGELFF
cdr3_nt: TGTGCCAGCAGCTTAAACAGTCCATCGAACACCGGGGAGCTGTTTTTT

j_call: TRBJ1-1
clone_size: .
v_call: TRBV29-1
d_call: .
cdr3_aa: CSVDEAGQNTEAFF
cdr3_nt: TGCAGCGTTGACGAGGCGGGGCAGAACACTGAAGCTTTCTTT

j_call: TRBJ2-3
clone_size: .
v_call: TRBV28
d_call: .
cdr3_aa: CASSLREPDTQYF
cdr3_nt: TGTGCCAGCAGTTTACGGGAACCAGATACGCAGTATTTT

j_call: TRBJ2-7
clone_size: few
v_call: TRBV4-1
d_call: .
cdr3_aa: CASSQVRDIYEQYF
cdr3_nt: TGCGCCAGCAGCCAAGTCCGGGACATCTACGAGCAGTACTTC